This T cell receptor beta chain came from a study of T cells in women clearing cervical HPV infection. For this clone: From the germline J gene comes the end of the CDR3, since the read stops 3 residues before it.

MY09/MY11 PCR detected cervical HPV DNA; dot-blot assigned genotypes. Sequencing was performed with immunoSEQ multiplex PCR; in TCRdb, only in-frame clones are kept and a portion is missing. This sample's table has fewer than 35,000 clones. Germline V gene lookup returns CDR1 SQVTM and CDR2 ANQGSEA. The CDR3 is 15 residues long. V gene TRBV29-1 combines with J gene TRBJ1-2; D is possibly TRBD1 (5 bases). The receptor was derived from a woman between 18 and 75 years old with a cervical HPV16 infection that either progressed to CIN3+ or cleared (not recorded which). Input material: blood buffy coat. The chain's CDR3 is CSVETVGGGVSDYTF. CDR3 DNA, as far as it was read: TGCAGCGTTGAAACTGTGGGTGGGGGGGTCTCCGAC.